This T cell receptor (beta chain) was retrieved from a study of blood T cells in healthy people across ages. In its sample, this clonotype was seen a few times. For the second PCR, which ran for about 7 to 11 cycles, a sample-barcoded 5' primer and a J-beta primer mix were used. Each CDR3 protein gets one entry after TCRdb re-called the 5' RACE reads with MiXCR. This table has 1.5 million or so distinct CDR3 sequences, 42% appearing once. The CDR3 runs to 14 residues. CDR1 and CDR2 from the germline V gene are SEHNR and FQNEAQ (reference sequence). V lost 2 bases and J lost 7, with 11 bases in between.

V is TRBV7-9 and J is TRBJ1-4; D may be TRBD1 (6 bases). Sequenced sample: blood. This sequence originates from a woman younger than 35 in good health. Here the CDR3 reads CASSLSQGSEKLFF. DNA of the CDR3: TGTGCCAGCAGCTTATCACAGGGTAGTGAAAAACTGTTTTTT.